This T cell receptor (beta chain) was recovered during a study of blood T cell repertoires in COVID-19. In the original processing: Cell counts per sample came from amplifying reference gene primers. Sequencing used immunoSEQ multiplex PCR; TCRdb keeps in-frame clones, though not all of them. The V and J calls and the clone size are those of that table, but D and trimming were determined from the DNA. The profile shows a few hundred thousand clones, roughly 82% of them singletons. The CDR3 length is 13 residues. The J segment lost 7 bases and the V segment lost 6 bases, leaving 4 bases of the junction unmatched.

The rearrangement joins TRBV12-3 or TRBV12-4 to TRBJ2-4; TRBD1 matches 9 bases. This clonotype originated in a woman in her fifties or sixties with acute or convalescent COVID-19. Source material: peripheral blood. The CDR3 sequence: CASSRGQGNIQYF. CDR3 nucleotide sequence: TGTGCCAGCAGCCGAGGACAGGGGAACATTCAGTACTTC.